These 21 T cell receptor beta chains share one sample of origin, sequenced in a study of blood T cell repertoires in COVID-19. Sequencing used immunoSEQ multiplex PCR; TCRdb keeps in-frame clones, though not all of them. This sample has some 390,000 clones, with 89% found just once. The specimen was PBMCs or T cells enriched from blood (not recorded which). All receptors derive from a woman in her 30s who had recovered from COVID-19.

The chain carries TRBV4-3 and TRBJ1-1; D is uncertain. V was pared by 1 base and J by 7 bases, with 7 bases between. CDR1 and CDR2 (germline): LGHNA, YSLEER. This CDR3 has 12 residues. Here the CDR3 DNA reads TGCGCCAGCAGCCAAGGGCCTGGTGAAGCTTTCTTT. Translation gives CASSQGPGEAFF.

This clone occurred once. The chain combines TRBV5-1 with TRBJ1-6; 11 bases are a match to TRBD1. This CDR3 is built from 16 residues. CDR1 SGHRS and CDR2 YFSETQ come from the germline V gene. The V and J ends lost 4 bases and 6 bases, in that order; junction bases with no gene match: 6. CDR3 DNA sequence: TGCGCCAGCAGCCCCGGACAGGGGGCGCCTAATTCACCCCTCCACTTT. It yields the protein CASSPGQGAPNSPLHF.

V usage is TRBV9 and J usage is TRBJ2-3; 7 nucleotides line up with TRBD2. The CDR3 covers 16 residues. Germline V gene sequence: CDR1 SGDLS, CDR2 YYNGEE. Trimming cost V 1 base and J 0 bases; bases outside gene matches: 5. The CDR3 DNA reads TGTGCCAGCAGCGTATTAGCGGGTACTAGCACAGATACGCAGTATTTT. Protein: CASSVLAGTSTDTQYF.

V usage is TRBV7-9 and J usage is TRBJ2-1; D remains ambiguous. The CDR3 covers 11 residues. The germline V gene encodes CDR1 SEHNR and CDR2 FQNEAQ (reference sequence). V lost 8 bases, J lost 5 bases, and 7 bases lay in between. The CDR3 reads CASEPHNEQFF. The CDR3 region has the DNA TGTGCCAGCGAGCCCCACAATGAGCAGTTCTTC.

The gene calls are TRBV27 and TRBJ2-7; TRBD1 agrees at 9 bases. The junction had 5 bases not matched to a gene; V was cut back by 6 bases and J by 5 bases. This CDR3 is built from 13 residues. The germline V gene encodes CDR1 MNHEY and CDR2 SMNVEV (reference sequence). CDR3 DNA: TGTGCCAGCAGGGGGACAGGGAAGAACGAGCAGTACTTC. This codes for CASRGTGKNEQYF.

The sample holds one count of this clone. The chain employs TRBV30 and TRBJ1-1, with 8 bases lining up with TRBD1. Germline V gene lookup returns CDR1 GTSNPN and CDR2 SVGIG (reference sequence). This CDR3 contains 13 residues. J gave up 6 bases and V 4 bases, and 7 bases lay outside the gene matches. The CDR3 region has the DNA TGTGCCTGGAACCGACAGGGGCTCGCTGAAGCTTTCTTT. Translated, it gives CAWNRQGLAEAFF.

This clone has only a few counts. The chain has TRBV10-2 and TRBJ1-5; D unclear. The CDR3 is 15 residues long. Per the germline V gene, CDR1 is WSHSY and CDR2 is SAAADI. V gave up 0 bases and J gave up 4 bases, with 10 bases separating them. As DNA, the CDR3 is TGCGCCAGCAGTGAGTCGATAACCTATAATCAGCCCCAGCATTTT. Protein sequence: CASSESITYNQPQHF.

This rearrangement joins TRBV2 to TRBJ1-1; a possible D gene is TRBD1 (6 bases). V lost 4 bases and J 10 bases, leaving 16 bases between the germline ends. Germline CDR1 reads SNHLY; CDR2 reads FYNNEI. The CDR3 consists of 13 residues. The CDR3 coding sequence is TGTGCCAGCAGTGGTCCCTTAGGGACACGAGCTTTCTTT. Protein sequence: CASSGPLGTRAFF.

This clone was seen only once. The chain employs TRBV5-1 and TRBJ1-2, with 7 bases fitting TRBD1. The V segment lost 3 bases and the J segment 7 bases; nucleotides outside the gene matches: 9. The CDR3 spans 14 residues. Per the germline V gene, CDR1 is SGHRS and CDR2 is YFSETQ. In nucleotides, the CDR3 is TGCGCCAGCAGCTCCGAGACAGGGTCGGGTGGCTACACCTTC. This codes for CASSSETGSGGYTF. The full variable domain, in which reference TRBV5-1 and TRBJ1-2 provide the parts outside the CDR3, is KAGVTQTPRYLIKTRGQQVTLSCSPISGHRSVSWYQQTPGQGLQFLFEYFSETQRNKGNFPGRFSGRQFSNSRSEMNVSTLELGDSALYLCASSSETGSGGYTFGSGTRLTVV.

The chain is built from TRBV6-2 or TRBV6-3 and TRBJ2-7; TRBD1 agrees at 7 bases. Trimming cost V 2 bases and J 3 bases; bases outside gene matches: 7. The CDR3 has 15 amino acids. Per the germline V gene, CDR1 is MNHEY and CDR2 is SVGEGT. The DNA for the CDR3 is TGTGCCAGCAGTTACAGGACAGGAACTGGCTACGAGCAGTACTTC. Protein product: CASSYRTGTGYEQYF.

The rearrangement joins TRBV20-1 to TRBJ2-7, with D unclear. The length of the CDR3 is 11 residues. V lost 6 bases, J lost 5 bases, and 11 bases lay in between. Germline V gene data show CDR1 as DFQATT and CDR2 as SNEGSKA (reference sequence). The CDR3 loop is CSATLEDEQYF. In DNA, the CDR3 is TGCAGTGCCACCTTAGAGGACGAGCAGTACTTC.

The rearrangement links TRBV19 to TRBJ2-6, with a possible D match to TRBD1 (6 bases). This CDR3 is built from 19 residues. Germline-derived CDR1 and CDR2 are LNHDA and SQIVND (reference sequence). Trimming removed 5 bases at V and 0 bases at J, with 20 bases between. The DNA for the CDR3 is TGTGCCAGTAGTGCTCACAGGGTAGGGATCCCCTCTGGGGCCAACGTCCTGACTTTC. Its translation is CASSAHRVGIPSGANVLTF.

CDR3 nucleotide sequence: TGTGCCAGCAGCCCCGACAGGGGCCGGACTGAAGCTTTCTTT. It yields the protein CASSPDRGRTEAFF. The chain couples TRBV2 to TRBJ1-1, with 8 bases aligning to TRBD1. CDR1 is SNHLY and CDR2 is FYNNEI in the germline V gene. The J segment lost 5 bases and the V segment lost 6 bases, leaving 8 bases of the junction unmatched. The CDR3 has 14 amino acids.

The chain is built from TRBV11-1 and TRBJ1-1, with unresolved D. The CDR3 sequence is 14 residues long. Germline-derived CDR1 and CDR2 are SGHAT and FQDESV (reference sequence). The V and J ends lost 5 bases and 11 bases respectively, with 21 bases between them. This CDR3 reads CASSPPSFPRIAFF. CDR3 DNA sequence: TGTGCCAGCAGCCCGCCCTCTTTCCCGAGGATCGCTTTCTTT.

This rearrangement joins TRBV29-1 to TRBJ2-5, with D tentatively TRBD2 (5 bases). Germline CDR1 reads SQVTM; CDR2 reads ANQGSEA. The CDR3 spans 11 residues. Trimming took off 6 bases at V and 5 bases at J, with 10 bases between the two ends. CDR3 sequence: CSVSEVETQYF. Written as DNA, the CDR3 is TGCAGCGTCTCGGAGGTTGAGACCCAGTACTTC.

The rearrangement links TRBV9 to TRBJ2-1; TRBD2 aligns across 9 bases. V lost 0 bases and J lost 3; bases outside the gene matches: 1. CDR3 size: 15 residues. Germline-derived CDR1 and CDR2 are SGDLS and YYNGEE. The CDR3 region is CASSVDSGGYNEQFF. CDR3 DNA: TGTGCCAGCAGCGTAGATAGCGGGGGCTACAATGAGCAGTTCTTC.

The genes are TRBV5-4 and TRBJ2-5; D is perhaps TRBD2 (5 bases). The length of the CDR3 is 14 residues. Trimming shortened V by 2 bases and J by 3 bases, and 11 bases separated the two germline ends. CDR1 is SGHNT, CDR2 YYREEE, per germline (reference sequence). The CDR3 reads CASSLAGLEETQYF. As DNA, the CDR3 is TGTGCCAGCAGCTTAGCCGGACTGGAAGAGACCCAGTACTTC.

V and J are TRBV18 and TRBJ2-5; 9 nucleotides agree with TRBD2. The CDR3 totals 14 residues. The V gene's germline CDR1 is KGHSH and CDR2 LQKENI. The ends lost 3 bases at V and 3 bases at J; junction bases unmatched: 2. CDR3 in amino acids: CASSPIAGEETQYF. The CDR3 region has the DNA TGTGCCAGCTCACCCATAGCGGGAGAAGAGACCCAGTACTTC. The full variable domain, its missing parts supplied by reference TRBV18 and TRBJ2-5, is NAGVMQNPRHLVRRRGQEARLRCSPMKGHSHVYWYRQLPEEGLKFMVYLQKENIIDESGMPKERFSAEFPKEGPSILRIQQVVRGDSAAYFCASSPIAGEETQYFGPGTRLLVL.

The CDR3 here is CASSQFEGSGNTIYF. The CDR3 region has the DNA TGTGCCAGCAGCCAATTTGAGGGATCGGGAAACACCATATATTTT. The V gene is TRBV16, the J gene TRBJ1-3; the D is unclear. Trimming left V 1 base short and J 4 bases short, with 11 bases between. This CDR3 contains 15 residues. Germline assignment: CDR1 KGHSY and CDR2 FQNENV.

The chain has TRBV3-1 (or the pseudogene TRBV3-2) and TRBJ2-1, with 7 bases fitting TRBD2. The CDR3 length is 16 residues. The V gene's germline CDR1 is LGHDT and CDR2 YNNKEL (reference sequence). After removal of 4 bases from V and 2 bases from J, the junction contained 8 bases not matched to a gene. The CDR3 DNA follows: TGTGCCAGCAGCCCGGGACTATCGGAAGCCTACAATGAGCAGTTCTTC. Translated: CASSPGLSEAYNEQFF.

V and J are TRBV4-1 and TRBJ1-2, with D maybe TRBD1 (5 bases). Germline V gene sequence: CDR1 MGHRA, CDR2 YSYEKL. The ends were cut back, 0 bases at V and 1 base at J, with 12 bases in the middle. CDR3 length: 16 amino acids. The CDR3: CASSQENRRFNYGYTF. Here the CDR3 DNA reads TGCGCCAGCAGCCAAGAGAACAGGAGATTTAACTATGGCTACACCTTC.